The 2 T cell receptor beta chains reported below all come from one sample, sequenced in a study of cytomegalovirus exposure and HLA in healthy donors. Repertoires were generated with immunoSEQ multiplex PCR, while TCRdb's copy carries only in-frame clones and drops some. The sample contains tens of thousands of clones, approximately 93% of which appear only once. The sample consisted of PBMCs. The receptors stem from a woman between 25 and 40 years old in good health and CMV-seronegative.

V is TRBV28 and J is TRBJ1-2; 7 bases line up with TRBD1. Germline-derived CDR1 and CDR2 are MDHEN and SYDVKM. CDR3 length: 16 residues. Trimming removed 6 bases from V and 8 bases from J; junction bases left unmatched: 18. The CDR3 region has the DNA TGTGCCAGCAGGAGACAGGGTCCCCTATACGGATGGGGCTACACCTTC. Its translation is CASRRQGPLYGWGYTF.

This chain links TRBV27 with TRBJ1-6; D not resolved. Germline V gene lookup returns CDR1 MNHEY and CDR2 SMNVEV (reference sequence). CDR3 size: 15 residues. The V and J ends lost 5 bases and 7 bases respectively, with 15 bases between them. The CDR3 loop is CASSRDGVGNSPLHF. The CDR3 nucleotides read TGTGCCAGCAGTCGCGACGGGGTGGGCAATTCACCCCTCCACTTT.